Following are 8 T cell receptor beta chains from one sample sequenced in a study of T cells in Graves' hyperthyroidism and ophthalmopathy. From RNA transcripts, TCR beta CDR3 regions were amplified. The study used the HTBI primer set for a first-round RT-PCR of the TCR CDR3. TCRdb reprocessed the multiplex PCR reads with MiXCR, giving one entry per CDR3 protein. The data show under 350,000 distinct CDR3 sequences, under 25% seen once. Sequencing was carried out using blood. These receptors were collected from a woman in her 50s with Graves' hyperthyroidism.

In its sample, this clonotype was seen many times. This sequence joins TRBV18 and TRBJ1-1; no reliable D call. This CDR3 is 14 amino acids long. The V end lost 3 bases, the J end lost 1 base, and 9 bases lay between the germline ends. CDR1 is KGHSH, CDR2 LQKENI, per germline. CDR3 nucleotide sequence: TGTGCCAGCTCACCTTTGGAGGGGAACACTGAAGCTTTCTTT. Encoded protein: CASSPLEGNTEAFF. Using reference TRBV18 and TRBJ1-1 for the parts outside the CDR3, the full variable domain is NAGVMQNPRHLVRRRGQEARLRCSPMKGHSHVYWYRQLPEEGLKFMVYLQKENIIDESGMPKERFSAEFPKEGPSILRIQQVVRGDSAAYFCASSPLEGNTEAFFGQGTRLTVV.

This clonotype showed up many times. In DNA, the CDR3 is TGCGCCAGCAGCGCGGGTGGCCAGGGCTACAATGAGCAGTTCTTC. It yields the protein CASSAGGQGYNEQFF. This chain connects TRBV5-1 to TRBJ2-1; D assignment may be TRBD1 or TRBD2 (5 bases each). V gave up 4 bases and J gave up 3 bases, with 14 bases separating them. The CDR3 spans 15 residues. Germline CDR1 SGHRS, CDR2 YFSETQ.

The chain uses TRBV28 and TRBJ2-5; tentatively, D is TRBD1 (6 bases). V lost 5 bases and J lost 1, with 8 bases in between. In germline, CDR1 is MDHEN, CDR2 SYDVKM. The CDR3 length is 13 residues. The CDR3 DNA is TGTGCCAGCAGTGAAGGGGGCCAAGAGACCCAGTACTTC. Its translation: CASSEGGQETQYF.

In its sample, this clonotype was seen many times. This chain joins TRBV3-1 and TRBJ1-1; TRBD1 is a possible D gene (5 bases). Trimming left V 3 bases short and J 3 bases short, with 11 bases between. Looked up from germline, CDR1 is LGHDT and CDR2 is YNNKEL (reference sequence). There are 14 residues in the CDR3. CDR3 sequence: CASSHGPGDTEAFF. Written as DNA, the CDR3 is TGTGCCAGCAGCCATGGCCCGGGGGACACTGAAGCTTTCTTT.

This clonotype has more than one count but fewer than ten. V usage is TRBV9 and J usage is TRBJ2-7; a weak D match, TRBD2 (6 bases). Trimming took 2 bases from V and 5 from J, leaving 17 bases between them. The CDR3 consists of 15 residues. The germline V gene has CDR1 SGDLS and CDR2 YYNGEE. As DNA, the CDR3 is TGTGCCAGCAGCGTCGAGTCACGCGGGATCAACGAGCAGTACTTC. It translates to CASSVESRGINEQYF.

In DNA, the CDR3 is TGTGCCAGCAGCATAAGATCAGGTTCCGTTGAAAAACTGTTTTTT. Its protein is CASSIRSGSVEKLFF. The rearrangement uses TRBV11-2 and TRBJ1-4; D remains unclear. This CDR3 comprises 15 residues. Trimming pared 5 bases from V and 7 bases from J, leaving 17 bases between. Germline V lookup: CDR1 SGHAT, CDR2 FQNNGV.

This clonotype has just a few counts. J is TRBJ2-2 and V is TRBV7-8; 16 bases are a match to TRBD2. Germline V gene lookup returns CDR1 SGHVS and CDR2 FQNEAQ. The CDR3 contains 16 residues. Trimming at V came to 4 bases and at J to 7 bases, leaving 3 bases not matched to a gene. The CDR3 sequence: CASSSGLAGGRGELFF. The CDR3 nucleotides are TGTGCCAGCAGCTCGGGACTAGCGGGGGGGCGCGGGGAGCTGTTTTTT.

J is TRBJ1-5 and V is TRBV12-3 or TRBV12-4, with a possible D match to TRBD1 (5 bases). The CDR3 runs 14 residues. V was cut by 4 bases and J by 3 bases, with 10 bases left in between. CDR3 coding DNA: TGTGCCAGCAGTTATGACAGACTCAATCAGCCCCAGCATTTT. Protein product: CASSYDRLNQPQHF.